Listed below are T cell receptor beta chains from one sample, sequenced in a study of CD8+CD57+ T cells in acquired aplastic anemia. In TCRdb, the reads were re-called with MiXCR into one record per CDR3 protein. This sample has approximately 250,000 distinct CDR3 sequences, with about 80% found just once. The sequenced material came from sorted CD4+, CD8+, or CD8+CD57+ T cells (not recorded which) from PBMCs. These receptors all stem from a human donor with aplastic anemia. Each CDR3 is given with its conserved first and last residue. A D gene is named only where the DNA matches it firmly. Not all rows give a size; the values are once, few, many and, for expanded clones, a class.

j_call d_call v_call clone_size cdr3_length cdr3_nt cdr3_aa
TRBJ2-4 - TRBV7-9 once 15 TGTGCCAGCAGCTTCGGGACGGCGCTGGAAAACATTCAGTACTTC CASSFGTALENIQYF
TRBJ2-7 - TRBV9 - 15 TGTGCCAGCAGCGTAGGCTCAGATACGCTGGACGTTGAGTACTTC CASSVGSDTLDVEYF
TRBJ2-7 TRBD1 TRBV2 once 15 TGTGCCAGCAGCGTGGATGGGGCAGGGGGATCCGATGAGCACTTC CASSVDGAGGSDEHF
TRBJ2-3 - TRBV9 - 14 TGTGCCAGCAGCGCCCCAAGGGGGGCCACGCAGTATTATTTT CASSAPRGATQYYF
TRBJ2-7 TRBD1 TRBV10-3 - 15 TGTGTCATCAGTGAGTCGACAGGGGGGCCCTACGAGCAGTACTTC CVISESTGGPYEQYF
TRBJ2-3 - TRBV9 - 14 TGTGCCAGCAGCCCCCGCCAAGCGGTAGCTACCAAGGATTTT CASSPRQAVATKDF
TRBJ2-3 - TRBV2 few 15 TGTGCCAGCAGCCCTACTAGCCGCCGCACAGATACGCAGTATTTT CASSPTSRRTDTQYF
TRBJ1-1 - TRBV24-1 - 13 TGTGCCACCAGTGCCGGAGACGCAGTTGAAGCTTTCTTT CATSAGDAVEAFF
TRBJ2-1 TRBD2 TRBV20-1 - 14 TGCAGTGCAAGACTAGCGGGGGGTTACAATGAGCAGTTCTTC CSARLAGGYNEQFF
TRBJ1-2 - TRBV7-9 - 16 - CAGHVARETQYFGYTF
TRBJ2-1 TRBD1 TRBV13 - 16 TGTGCCAGCAGCTCACGGGACAGGGGCTTACACAATGAGCAGTTCTTC CASSSRDRGLHNEQFF
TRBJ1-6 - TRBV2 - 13 TGTGCCAGCGTCGGTGGGCGAGAATCACCCCTCCACTTT CASVGGRESPLHF
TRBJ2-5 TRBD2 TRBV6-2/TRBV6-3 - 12 TGTGCCAGCGGACTAGTTGGCGAGACCCAGTGCTTC CASGLVGETQCF
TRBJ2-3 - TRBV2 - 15 TGTGCCAGCAGCGTAGGGGGGGAGGCGCCGTATTTTCAGTCATTT CASSVGGEAPYFQSF
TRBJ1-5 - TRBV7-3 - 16 TGTGCCAGCAGCTATATAGGCGACACTGAAGCTTTGTTTCAGCATTTT CASSYIGDTEALFQHF
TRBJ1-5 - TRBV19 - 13 TGTGCCAGTACAGACGGTTTCAATCAGCCCCAGCATTTT CASTDGFNQPQHF
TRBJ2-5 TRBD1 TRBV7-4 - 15 TGTGCCAGCAGCCTCTCGAGGGGGCTAGGGGAGACCCAGTACTTC CASSLSRGLGETQYF
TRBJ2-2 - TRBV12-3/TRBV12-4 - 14 TGTGCCAGCAGTCCTACTCCCGGGACAGGGGAGCTGTTTTTT CASSPTPGTGELFF
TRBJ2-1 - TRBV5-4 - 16 TGTGCCAGCAGCTTTAGTACCGTAGCGGAGTACAATGAGCAGTTCTTC CASSFSTVAEYNEQFF
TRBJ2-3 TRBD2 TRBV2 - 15 TGTGCCAGCAGCCTCCGGGGCGGGGGTCAGGATACGCAGTATTTT CASSLRGGGQDTQYF
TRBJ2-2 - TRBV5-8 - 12 TGTGCCAGCAGCTTCGTACGGGGGGAGCTGTTTTTT CASSFVRGELFF
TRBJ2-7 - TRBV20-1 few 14 TGCAGTGCTAGAATCCCGCAGGGTTCCTACGAGCAGTACTTC CSARIPQGSYEQYF
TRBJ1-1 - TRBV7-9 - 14 TGTGCCAGCAGCCCACGACAGACGAACACTGAAGCTTTCTTT CASSPRQTNTEAFF
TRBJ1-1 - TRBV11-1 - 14 TGTGCCAGTAGCATAGCGATAATTCCCGCTGAAGCTTTCTTT CASSIAIIPAEAFF
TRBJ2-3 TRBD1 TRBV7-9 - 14 TGCGCCAGCAGCAAGACAGGGTCCATATACGCGCAGTACTTT CASSKTGSIYAQYF
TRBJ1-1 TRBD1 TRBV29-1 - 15 TGCAGCGCCCTTTCGCTACAGGGGGGAATCACTGAAGCTTTCTTT CSALSLQGGITEAFF
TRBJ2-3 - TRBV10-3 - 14 TGTGCCAGCAGGCAGGGGGGGGGTCACGATACGCAGTACTTT CASRQGGGHDTQYF
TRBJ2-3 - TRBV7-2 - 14 TGTGCCAGCAGCGAAGGGTCTGGTGCTGAAGCTTTGTTTTTT CASSEGSGAEALFF
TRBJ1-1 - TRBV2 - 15 TGCGCCAGCAGCCTAACCCGGGACTTCCACTCTGAAGCTTTCTTT CASSLTRDFHSEAFF
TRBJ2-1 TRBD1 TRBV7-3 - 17 TGTGCCAGCAGCTTAACAGGCGGGACAGGGCGATTCAATGAGCAGTTCTTC CASSLTGGTGRFNEQFF
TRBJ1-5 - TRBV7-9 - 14 TGTGCCAGCAGCTTTCAAAGAAGCGGGGGGCCCCAGGAGTTT CASSFQRSGGPQEF
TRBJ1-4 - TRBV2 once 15 TGTGCCAGCAGCTTAAGGGGGGGAGCGAACGAAAAACTGTTTTTT CASSLRGGANEKLFF
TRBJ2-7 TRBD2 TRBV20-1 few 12 TGCAGTGCTAGACTAGCGGGTTACGAGCAGTACTTC CSARLAGYEQYF
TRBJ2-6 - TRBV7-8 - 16 TGTGCCAGCAGCTTAGCGGGTAGCTACGGGACGCACGACCTGACTTTC CASSLAGSYGTHDLTF
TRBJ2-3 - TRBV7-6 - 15 TGTGCCAGCAGCTTAGGGGACGGGAGCACAGATACGCAGTATTTT CASSLGDGSTDTQYF
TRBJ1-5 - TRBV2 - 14 TGTGCCAGCAGTGAAAGGCAGGGGTATCAGCCCCAGCATTTT CASSERQGYQPQHF
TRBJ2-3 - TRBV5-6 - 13 TGTGCCAGCAGCTTGGAGAGCACAGATACGCAGTATTTT CASSLESTDTQYF
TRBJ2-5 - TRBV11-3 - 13 TGTGCCAGCAGCTTCGATATCAAAGAGACCCAGTACTTC CASSFDIKETQYF
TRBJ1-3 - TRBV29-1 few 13 TGCAGCGTTGAGATGTGGGATGGAAACACCATATATTTT CSVEMWDGNTIYF
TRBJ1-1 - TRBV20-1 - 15 TGCAGTGCGCTACCCCTCAGGGAATTAGACACTGAAGCTTTCTTT CSALPLRELDTEAFF
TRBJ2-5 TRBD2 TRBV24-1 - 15 TGTGCCACCAGTGATGGCGGGGGGGCAGGAGAGACCCAGTACTTC CATSDGGGAGETQYF
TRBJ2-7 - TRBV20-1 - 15 TGCAGTGCTAGAGATTCGGCAGGCGTCTCCTACGAGCAGTACTTC CSARDSAGVSYEQYF
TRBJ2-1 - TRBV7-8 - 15 TGTGCCAGTAGTATAGCGAGCGGAGCCTATCATGAGCAGTTCTTC CASSIASGAYHEQFF
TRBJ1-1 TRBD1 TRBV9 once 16 TGTGCCAGCAGCTTAGCCGAGGGACAGGATTACCCTGAAGCTTTCTTT CASSLAEGQDYPEAFF
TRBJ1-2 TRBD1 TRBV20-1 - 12 TGCAGTGCTCGACAGCCAGGGGGTGGCTACACCTTC CSARQPGGGYTF
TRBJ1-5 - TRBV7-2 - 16 TGTGCCAGCAGCTCACAGGGTCAAAGCAGTGATCAGCCCCAGCATTTT CASSSQGQSSDQPQHF
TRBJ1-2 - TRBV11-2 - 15 TGTGCCAGCAGCTTAGATCGTCAGGGGCCAGATGGCTACACCTTC CASSLDRQGPDGYTF
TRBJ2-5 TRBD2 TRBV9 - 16 TGTGCCAGCAGCCAAGATGCTAGCGGGACCCCAGAGACCCAGTACTTC CASSQDASGTPETQYF
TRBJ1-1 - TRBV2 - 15 TGTGCCAGCAGCTTACATCTGACACTAAACACTGAAGCTTTCTTT CASSLHLTLNTEAFF
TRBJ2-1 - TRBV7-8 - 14 TGTGCCAGCAGCTTAGATGGAGCCGAGCATTACGTCGGGTTC CASSLDGAEHYVGF
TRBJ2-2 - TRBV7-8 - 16 TGCGCCAGCAGCTTAGCGTTCTGTCCCGACACCGGGGAGCTTGTTTTT CASSLAFCPDTGELVF
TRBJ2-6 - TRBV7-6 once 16 TGTGCCAGCAGCTTAGCTGGCTACTATTCACCCCACGTCCTGACTTTC CASSLAGYYSPHVLTF
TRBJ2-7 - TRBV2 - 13 TGTGCCAGCAGCGCTGACAGCTCAGACGAGCAGTATTTC CASSADSSDEQYF